This T cell receptor beta chain was retrieved from a study of spatial heterogeneity in lung cancer (dated by TCRdb to the late 2010s). Regarding the research as a whole: More beta-chain than alpha-chain transcripts were consistently detected, likely reflecting higher beta-chain transcript abundance. In tumor regions, TCR transcript counts showed a strong correlation with a T cell transcriptional module score from matched bulk RNA-seq. At surgery, both alpha and beta chains were TCR-sequenced in 220 tumor regions, approximately 64 matched nontumor lung samples and 56 PBMC samples. In the raw uncorrected reads, each unique combination of TCR and UMI appeared on average more than ten times. The study linked features of the TCR repertoire to counts of nonsynonymous mutations, which were determined by whole-exome sequencing of tumor tissue. In non-small cell lung cancer, the study quantitatively compared TCR alpha and beta repertoires across several tumor regions, matched nontumor lung, and blood. Broader findings and caveats from the paper: Confirming at a functional level the hypothesis that regional TCRs recognize regional mutations was considered to require additional single-cell paired TCR alpha and beta sequencing. The count of ubiquitous expanded TCRs correlated with the count of ubiquitous nonsynonymous mutations, and the count of regional expanded TCRs correlated with the count of regional nonsynonymous mutations. TCR-seq coverage of tumor T cells was estimated to be only approximately 7% for alpha chains and more than 11% for beta chains. The number of expanded intratumoral alpha and beta TCRs correlated with the tumor nonsynonymous mutation count.

Library method: 5' RACE. The instrument was a NextSeq 500. The TCR library protocol attached a unique molecular identifier to each TCR cDNA molecule to allow correction of PCR and sequencing errors. In the authors' own workflow: Decombinator tools were used for TCR identification, UMI-based error correction and CDR3 extraction. Expanded TCRs were defined as those above a frequency of 2 per 1,000, corresponding to the top 1% of the tumor frequency distribution. Expanded tumor TCRs were classed as regional if statistically deemed absent (corrected P<0.05) from at least one tumor region, otherwise ubiquitous. Renyi diversity was calculated using the R vegan package after each repertoire was subsampled 100 times to 5,000 TCRs. To build CDR3 similarity networks, amino acid triplet string-kernel similarity was used, and CDR3s were connected when their pairwise similarity was above 0.82. TCRdb itself trimmed the public reads at Q25 with fastp, ran MiXCR and retained productive beta chains. Rows matching on CDR3 protein sequence are summarized as one entry with the most common DNA and genes. For this entry, the V and J calls and clone size follow TCRdb and not the study's own pipeline. This sample gives some 800 distinct CDR3 sequences in total; roughly 9.1% of them show up just once. The ten largest account for 25% to 35% of the sample.

This clonotype is identified as medium-sized (0.01 to 0.1%). Its antigen is unknown. No qualities accompany the bases; no much larger clone lies one base away. A library prepared for alpha chains yielded this beta chain as an off-target read; its size is of little meaning. Per the publication, the time point label means: sample taken at primary tumor resection. Samples were obtained from approximately 76 patients with early-stage, untreated non-small cell lung cancer from the lung TRACERx cohort. For TCR sequencing, whole RNA was extracted from tumor and nontumor lung tissue, or from cryopreserved PBMC samples, and no cell sorting was done. Only patients for whom sufficient RNA was available from at least two tumor regions were selected for TCR sequencing. Before being selected, tumor and adjacent nontumor lung specimens were reviewed by a lung pathologist. V has 5 bases trimmed and J has 2 bases trimmed; junction bases matching no gene number 12. CDR1 and CDR2 are read off the germline V gene as SGHVT and SQSDAQ. The CDR3 starts with the cysteine, ends with the phenylalanine, and has 19 residues. Only the CDR3 part of the read is kept: 57 bases, read in frame from the first base.

This material consisted of lung tumor tissue, taken at surgery. The chain is assembled from TRBV7-4 and TRBJ2-6, and TRBD1 aligns with 10 junction nucleotides. The TCR originated in a male donor with early-stage non-small cell lung cancer. The CDR3 region has the sequence CASSLSDRDRGPGANVLTF. The sequence in DNA is TGTGCCAGCAGCCTTAGCGACCGGGACAGGGGTCCTGGGGCCAACGTCCTGACTTTC.